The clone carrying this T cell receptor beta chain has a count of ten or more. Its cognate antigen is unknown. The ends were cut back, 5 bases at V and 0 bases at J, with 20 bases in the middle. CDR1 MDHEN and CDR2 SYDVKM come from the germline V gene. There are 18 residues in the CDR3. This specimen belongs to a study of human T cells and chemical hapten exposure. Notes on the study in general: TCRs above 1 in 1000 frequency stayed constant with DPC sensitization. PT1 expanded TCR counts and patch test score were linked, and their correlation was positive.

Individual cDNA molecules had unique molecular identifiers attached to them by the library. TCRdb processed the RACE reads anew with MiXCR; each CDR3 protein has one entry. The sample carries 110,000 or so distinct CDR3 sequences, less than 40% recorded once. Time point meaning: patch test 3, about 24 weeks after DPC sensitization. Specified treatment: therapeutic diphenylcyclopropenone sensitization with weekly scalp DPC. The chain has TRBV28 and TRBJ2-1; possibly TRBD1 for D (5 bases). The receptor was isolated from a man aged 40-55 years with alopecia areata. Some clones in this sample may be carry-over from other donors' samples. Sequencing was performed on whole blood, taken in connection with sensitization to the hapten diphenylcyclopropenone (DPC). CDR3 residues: CASSGAASVSSSYNEQFF. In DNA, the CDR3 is TGTGCCAGCAGTGGGGCGGCCAGTGTCAGTAGCTCCTACAATGAGCAGTTCTTC.